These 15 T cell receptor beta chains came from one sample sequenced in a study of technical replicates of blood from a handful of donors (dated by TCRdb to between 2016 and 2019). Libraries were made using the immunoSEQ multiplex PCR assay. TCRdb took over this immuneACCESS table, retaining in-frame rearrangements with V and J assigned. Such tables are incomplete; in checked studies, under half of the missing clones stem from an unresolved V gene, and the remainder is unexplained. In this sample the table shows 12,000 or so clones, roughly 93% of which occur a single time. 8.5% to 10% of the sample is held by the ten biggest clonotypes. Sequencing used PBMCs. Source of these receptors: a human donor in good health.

The CDR3 loop reads CASSIRSFPTGELFF. The CDR3 DNA is TGTGCCAGTAGTATCCGGTCCTTCCCCACCGGGGAGCTGTTTTTT. The chain recombines TRBV19 with TRBJ2-2; D call uncertain. Trimming pared 3 bases from V and 4 bases from J, leaving 12 bases between. In germline, CDR1 is LNHDA, CDR2 SQIVND (reference sequence). There are 15 residues in the CDR3.

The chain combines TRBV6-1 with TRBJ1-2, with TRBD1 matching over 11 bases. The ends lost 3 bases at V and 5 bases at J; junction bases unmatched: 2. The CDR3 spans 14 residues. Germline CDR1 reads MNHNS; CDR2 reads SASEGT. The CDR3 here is CASSDGQGAYGYTF. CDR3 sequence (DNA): TGTGCCAGCAGTGACGGACAGGGGGCTTATGGCTACACCTTC.

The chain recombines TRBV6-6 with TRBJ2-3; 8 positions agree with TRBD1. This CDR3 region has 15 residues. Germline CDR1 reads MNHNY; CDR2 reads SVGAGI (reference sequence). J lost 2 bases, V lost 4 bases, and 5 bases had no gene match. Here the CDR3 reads CASSLMGQATDTQYF. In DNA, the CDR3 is TGTGCCAGCAGTTTGATGGGACAGGCCACAGATACGCAGTATTTT.

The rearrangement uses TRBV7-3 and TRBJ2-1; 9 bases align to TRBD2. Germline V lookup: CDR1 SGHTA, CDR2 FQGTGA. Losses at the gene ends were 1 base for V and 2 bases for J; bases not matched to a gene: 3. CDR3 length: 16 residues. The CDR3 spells CASSLIAGEAYNEQFF. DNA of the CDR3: TGTGCCAGCAGCTTAATAGCGGGAGAAGCCTACAATGAGCAGTTCTTC.

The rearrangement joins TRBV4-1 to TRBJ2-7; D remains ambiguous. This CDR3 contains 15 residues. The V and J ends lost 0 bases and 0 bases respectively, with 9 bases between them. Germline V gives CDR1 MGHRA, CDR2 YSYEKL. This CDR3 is CASSQDFSPSYEQYF. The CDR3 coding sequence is TGCGCCAGCAGCCAAGATTTCTCCCCCTCCTACGAGCAGTACTTC.

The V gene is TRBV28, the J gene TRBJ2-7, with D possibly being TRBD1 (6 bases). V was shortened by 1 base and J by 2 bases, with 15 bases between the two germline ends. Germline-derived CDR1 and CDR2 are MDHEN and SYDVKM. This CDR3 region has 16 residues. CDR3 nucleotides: TGTGCCAGCAGTTTATTAGGACAGTTCGCCACCTACGAGCAGTACTTC. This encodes CASSLLGQFATYEQYF.

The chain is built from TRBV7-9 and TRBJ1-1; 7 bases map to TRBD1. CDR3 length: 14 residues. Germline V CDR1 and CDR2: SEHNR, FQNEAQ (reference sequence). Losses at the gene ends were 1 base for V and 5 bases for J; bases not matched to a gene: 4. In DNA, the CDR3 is TGTGCCAGCAGCTTAGGAGGGGGCCGGACTGAAGCTTTCTTT. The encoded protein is CASSLGGGRTEAFF.

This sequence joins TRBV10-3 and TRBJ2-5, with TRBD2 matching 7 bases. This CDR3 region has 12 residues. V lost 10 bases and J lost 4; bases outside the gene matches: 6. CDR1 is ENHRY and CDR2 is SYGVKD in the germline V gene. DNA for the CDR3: TGTGCCAGCAAAGGGGAGGGAGAGACCCAGTACTTC. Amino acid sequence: CASKGEGETQYF.

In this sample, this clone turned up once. The DNA for the CDR3 is TGTGCCAGCAGTGAAGCCCGAGGTGGTAGCGGGAGGGAAGAGACCCAGTACTTC. Its protein product is CASSEARGGSGREETQYF. The chain joins TRBV6-1 to TRBJ2-5, with 11 bases aligning to TRBD2. This CDR3 is 18 amino acids long. The V gene end was trimmed by 0 bases and the J gene end by 3 bases; junction bases not matched to a gene: 9. Per the germline V gene, CDR1 is MNHNS and CDR2 is SASEGT.

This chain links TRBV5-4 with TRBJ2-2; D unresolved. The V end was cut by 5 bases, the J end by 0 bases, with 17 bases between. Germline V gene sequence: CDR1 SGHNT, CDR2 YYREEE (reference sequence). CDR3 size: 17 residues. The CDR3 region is CASSTLYGGANTGELFF. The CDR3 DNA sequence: TGTGCCAGCAGTACTCTTTACGGCGGAGCGAACACCGGGGAGCTGTTTTTT.

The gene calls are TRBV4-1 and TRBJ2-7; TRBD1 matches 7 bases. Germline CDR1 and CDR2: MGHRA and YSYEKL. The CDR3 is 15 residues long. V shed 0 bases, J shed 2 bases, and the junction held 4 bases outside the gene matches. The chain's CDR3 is CASSQDPGQTYEQYF. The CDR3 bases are TGCGCCAGCAGCCAAGATCCGGGACAGACCTACGAGCAGTACTTC.

This chain's CDR3 is CSVRLAGATDTQYF. CDR3 sequence (DNA): TGCAGCGTCCGACTAGCGGGAGCGACAGATACGCAGTATTTT. V is TRBV29-1 and J is TRBJ2-3; TRBD2 aligns across 12 bases. Trimming took 6 bases from V and 3 from J; bases not matched to a gene: 4. The V gene's germline CDR1 is SQVTM and CDR2 ANQGSEA. The length of the CDR3 is 14 residues.

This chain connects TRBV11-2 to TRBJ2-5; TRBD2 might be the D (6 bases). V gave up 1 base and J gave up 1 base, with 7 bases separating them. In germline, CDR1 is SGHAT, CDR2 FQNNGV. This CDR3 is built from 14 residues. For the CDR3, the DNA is TGTGCCAGCAGCTTAGGCGGGACCCAAGAGACCCAGTACTTC. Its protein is CASSLGGTQETQYF.

The CDR3 DNA reads as TGCAGCGTTGGGGGGACAGGGATAACCAACACTGAAGCTTTCTTT. As protein: CSVGGTGITNTEAFF. This chain links TRBV29-1 with TRBJ1-1; 9 nucleotides agree with TRBD1. This CDR3 spans 15 amino acids. With V trimmed by 4 bases and J by 2 bases, 8 bases remained unmatched. Germline CDR1 SQVTM, CDR2 ANQGSEA.

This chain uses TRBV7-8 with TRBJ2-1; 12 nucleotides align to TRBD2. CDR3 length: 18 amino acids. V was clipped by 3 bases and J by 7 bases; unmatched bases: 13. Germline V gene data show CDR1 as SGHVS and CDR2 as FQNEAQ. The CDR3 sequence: CASSLGVLAGGPGNEQFF. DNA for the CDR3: TGTGCCAGCAGCTTGGGGGTCCTAGCGGGAGGGCCGGGAAATGAGCAGTTCTTC.